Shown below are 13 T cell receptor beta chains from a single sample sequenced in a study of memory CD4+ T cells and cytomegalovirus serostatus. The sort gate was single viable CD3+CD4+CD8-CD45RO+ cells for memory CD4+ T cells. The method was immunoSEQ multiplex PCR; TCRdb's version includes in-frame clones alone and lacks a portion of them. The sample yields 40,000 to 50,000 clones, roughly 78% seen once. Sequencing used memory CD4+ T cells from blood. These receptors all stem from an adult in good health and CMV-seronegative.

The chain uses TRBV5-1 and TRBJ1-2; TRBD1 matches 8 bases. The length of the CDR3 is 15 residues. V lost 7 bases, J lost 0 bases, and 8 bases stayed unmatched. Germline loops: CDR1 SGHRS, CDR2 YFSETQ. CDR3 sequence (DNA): TGCGCCAGCGGACAGGGAGGAAGTTCTAACTATGGCTACACCTTC. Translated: CASGQGGSSNYGYTF.

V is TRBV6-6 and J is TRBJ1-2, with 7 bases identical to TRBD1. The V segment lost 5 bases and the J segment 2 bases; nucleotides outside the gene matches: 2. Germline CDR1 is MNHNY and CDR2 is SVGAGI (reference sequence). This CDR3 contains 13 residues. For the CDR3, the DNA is TGTGCCAGCAGTACAGGGGCAAACTATGGCTACACCTTC. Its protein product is CASSTGANYGYTF.

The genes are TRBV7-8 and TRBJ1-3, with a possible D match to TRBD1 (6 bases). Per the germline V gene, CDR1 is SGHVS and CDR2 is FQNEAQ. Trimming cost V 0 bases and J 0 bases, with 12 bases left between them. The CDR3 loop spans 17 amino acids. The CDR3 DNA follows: TGTGCCAGCAGCTTAGCGGGGGCCTCAGGCTCTGGAAACACCATATATTTT. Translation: CASSLAGASGSGNTIYF. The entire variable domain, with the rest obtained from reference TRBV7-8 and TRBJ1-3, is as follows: GAGVSQSPRYKVAKRGQDVALRCDPISGHVSLFWYQQALGQGPEFLTYFQNEAQLDKSGLPSDRFFAERPEGSVSTLKIQRTQQEDSAVYLCASSLAGASGSGNTIYFGEGSWLTVV.

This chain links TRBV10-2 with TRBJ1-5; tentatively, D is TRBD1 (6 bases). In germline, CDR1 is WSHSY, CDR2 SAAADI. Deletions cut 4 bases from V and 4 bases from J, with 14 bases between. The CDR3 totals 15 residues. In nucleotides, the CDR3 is TGCGCCAGCAGTGCCACGTCAGGGGCTAATCAGCCCCAGCATTTT. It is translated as CASSATSGANQPQHF.

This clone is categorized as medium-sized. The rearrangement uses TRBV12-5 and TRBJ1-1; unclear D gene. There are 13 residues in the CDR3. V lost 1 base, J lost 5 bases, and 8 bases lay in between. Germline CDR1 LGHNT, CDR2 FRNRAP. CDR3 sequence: CASGLDGRTEAFF. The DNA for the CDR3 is TGTGCTAGTGGTTTGGACGGGAGGACTGAAGCTTTCTTT.

CDR3 region: CASSPLGVGWEKLFF. CDR3 nucleotides: TGCGCCAGCAGCCCCCTGGGAGTCGGGTGGGAAAAACTGTTTTTT. The chain couples TRBV4-1 to TRBJ1-4; D gene unclear. V dropped 4 bases and J dropped 8 bases, with 17 bases sitting between them. Germline V gene sequence: CDR1 MGHRA, CDR2 YSYEKL. The CDR3 runs 15 residues.

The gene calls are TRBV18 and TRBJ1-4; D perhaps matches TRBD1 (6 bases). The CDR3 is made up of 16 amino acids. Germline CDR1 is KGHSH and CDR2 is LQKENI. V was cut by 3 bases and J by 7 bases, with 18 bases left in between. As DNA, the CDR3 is TGTGCCAGCTCACCTCTCCTAGGGGGTGGTATTGAAAAACTGTTTTTT. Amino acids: CASSPLLGGGIEKLFF.

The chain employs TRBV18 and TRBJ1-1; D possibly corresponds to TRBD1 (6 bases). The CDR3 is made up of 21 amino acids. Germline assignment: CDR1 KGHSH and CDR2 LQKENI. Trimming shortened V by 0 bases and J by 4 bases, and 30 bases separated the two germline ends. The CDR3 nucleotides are TGTGCCAGCTCACCACCGATACGGACAGCGGGCCCCTATTTTTATGGCACTGAAGCTTTCTTT. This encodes CASSPPIRTAGPYFYGTEAFF.

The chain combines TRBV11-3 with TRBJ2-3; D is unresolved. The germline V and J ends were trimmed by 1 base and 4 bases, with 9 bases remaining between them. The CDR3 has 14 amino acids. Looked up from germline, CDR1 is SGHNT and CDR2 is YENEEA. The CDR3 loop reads CASSLGGSADTQYF. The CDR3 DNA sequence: TGTGCCAGCAGCTTAGGGGGATCGGCAGATACGCAGTATTTT.

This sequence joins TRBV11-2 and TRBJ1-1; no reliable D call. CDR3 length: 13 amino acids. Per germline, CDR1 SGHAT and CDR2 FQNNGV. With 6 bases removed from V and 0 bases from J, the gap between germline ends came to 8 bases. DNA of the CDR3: TGTGCCAGCAGTCCCACGGTGAACACTGAAGCTTTCTTT. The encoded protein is CASSPTVNTEAFF.

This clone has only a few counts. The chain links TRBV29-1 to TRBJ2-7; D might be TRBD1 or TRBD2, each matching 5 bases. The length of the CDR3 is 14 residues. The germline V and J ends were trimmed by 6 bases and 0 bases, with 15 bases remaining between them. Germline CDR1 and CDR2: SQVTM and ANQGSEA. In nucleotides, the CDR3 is TGCAGCGTAGCTTACCTGGGACGCTCCTACGAGCAGTACTTC. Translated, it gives CSVAYLGRSYEQYF.

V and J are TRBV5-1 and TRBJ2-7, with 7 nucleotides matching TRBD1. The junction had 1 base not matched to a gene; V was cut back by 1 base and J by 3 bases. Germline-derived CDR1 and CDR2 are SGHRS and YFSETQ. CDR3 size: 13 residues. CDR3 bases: TGCGCCAGCAGCTTGAGGACAGGCTACGAGCAGTACTTC. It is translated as CASSLRTGYEQYF.

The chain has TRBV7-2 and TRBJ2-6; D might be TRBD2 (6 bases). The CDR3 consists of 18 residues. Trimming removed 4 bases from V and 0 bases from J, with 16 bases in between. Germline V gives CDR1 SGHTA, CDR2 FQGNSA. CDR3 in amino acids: CASSSLAGPFSGANVLTF. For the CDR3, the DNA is TGTGCCAGCAGCTCACTGGCGGGGCCCTTCTCTGGGGCCAACGTCCTGACTTTC.